Described below is a single TCR beta chain sequence and its context. Antigen specificity is unknown. These data are taken from a study of cytomegalovirus exposure and HLA in healthy donors. Study-wide background: Later analysis reported that the 120 validation repertoires shared the platform of the approximately 670 first-cohort repertoires. Notes on the study in general: Confirmation in vitro established that a few CMV-associated chains were specific for CMV antigens. Some public TCRs appeared in many individuals, while most sequences were rare.

Trimming removed 1 base from V and 0 bases from J, with 13 bases in between. Germline V lookup: CDR1 SGHTA, CDR2 FQGNSA. The CDR3 is 16 residues long. The data were produced by immunoSEQ multiplex PCR, yet TCRdb's version contains in-frame clones alone and is incomplete. The sample consists of 150,000 to 200,000 clones, about 89% of them appearing once. This chain uses TRBV7-2 with TRBJ2-7, with D possibly matching TRBD2 (6 bases). This receptor was taken from a man aged 18 to 35 in good health and CMV-seropositive. Sequenced input: PBMCs. CDR3 DNA: TGTGCCAGCAGCTTAGGGCTAGCGAGTATCTCCTACGAGCAGTACTTC. It encodes CASSLGLASISYEQYF.